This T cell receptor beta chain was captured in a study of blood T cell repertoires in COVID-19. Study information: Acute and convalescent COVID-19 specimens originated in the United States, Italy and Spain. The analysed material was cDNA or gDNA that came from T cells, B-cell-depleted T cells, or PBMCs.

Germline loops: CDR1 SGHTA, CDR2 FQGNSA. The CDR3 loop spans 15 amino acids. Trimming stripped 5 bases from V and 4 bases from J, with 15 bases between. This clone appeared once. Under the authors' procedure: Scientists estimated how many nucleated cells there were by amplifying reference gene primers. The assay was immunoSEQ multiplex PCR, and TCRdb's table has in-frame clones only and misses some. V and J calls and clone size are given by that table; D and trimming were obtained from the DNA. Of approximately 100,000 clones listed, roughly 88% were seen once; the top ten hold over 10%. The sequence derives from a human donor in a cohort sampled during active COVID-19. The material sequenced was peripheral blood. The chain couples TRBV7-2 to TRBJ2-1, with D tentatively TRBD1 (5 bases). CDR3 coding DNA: TGTGCCAGCAGCCCCACAGGATCAGGTTACAATGAGCAGTTCTTC. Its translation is CASSPTGSGYNEQFF.